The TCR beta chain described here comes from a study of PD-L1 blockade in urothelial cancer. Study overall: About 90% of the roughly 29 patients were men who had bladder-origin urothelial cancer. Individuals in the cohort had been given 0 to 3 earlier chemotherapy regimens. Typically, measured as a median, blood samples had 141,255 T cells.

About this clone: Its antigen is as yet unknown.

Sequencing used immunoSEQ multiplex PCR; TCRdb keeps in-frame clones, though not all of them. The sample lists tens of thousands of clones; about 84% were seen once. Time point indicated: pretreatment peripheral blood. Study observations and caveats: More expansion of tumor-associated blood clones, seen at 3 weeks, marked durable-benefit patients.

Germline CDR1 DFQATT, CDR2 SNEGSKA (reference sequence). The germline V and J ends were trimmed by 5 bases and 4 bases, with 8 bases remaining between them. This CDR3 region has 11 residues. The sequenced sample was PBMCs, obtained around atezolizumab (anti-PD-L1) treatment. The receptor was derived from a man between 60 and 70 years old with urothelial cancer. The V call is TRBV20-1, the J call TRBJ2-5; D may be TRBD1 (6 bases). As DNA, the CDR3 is TGCAGTGCTGCCAGGGGAGAGACCCAGTACTTC. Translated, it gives CSAARGETQYF.